These T cell receptor beta chains were read from a single sample in a study of blood T cell repertoires in COVID-19. The table came from immunoSEQ multiplex PCR; TCRdb's copy has only in-frame clones and leaves some out. The table includes over 200,000 clones, 70% to 90% detected once. Sequenced: peripheral blood. The receptors originated from a woman between 18 and 30 years old who had recovered from COVID-19. The CDR3 runs from the conserved cysteine through the conserved F or W. A D gene is named only where the DNA matches it firmly. Part of the rows lack a size; the others show once, few, many or a class for expanded clones.

abundance	j_gene	d_gene	v_gene	CDR3aa	CDR3nt
-	TRBJ1-4	-	TRBV9	CASSGTGEKLFF	TGTGCCAGCAGCGGAACAGGCGAAAAACTGTTTTTT
-	TRBJ2-1	TRBD2	TRBV29-1	CSVEDSGSSYNEQFF	TGCAGCGTGGAAGATAGCGGGAGCTCCTACAATGAGCAGTTCTTC
-	TRBJ1-1	-	TRBV12-5	CASGLVFLRRQSLNTEAFF	TGTGCTAGTGGTTTGGTATTTCTTCGTAGACAGAGCTTGAACACTGAAGCTTTCTTT
-	TRBJ2-1	-	TRBV9	CASSVGDTYNEQFF	TGTGCCAGCAGCGTAGGGGACACCTACAATGAGCAGTTCTTC
-	TRBJ2-1	-	TRBV18	CASSPNREIGQFF	TGTGCCAGCTCACCGAACAGGGAAATCGGGCAGTTCTTC
once	TRBJ2-6	-	TRBV6-2/TRBV6-3	CASSYSGAGANVLTF	TGTGCCAGCAGTTACTCAGGGGCTGGGGCCAACGTCCTGACTTTC
-	TRBJ2-7	TRBD2	TRBV5-6	CASSLGLAGEQYF	TGTGCCAGCAGCTTGGGACTAGCGGGCGAGCAGTACTTC
-	TRBJ1-5	-	TRBV2	CASSVLGGANQPQHF	TGTGCCAGCAGCGTACTTGGGGGCGCCAATCAGCCCCAGCATTTT
-	TRBJ1-4	-	TRBV4-2	CASSTSQVGATNEKLFF	TGTGCCAGCAGCACCTCTCAGGTCGGCGCAACTAATGAAAAACTGTTTTTT
-	TRBJ1-5	-	TRBV20-1	CSASKSVASQPQHF	TGCAGTGCTAGTAAATCAGTTGCTAGCCAGCCCCAGCATTTT
-	TRBJ2-7	-	TRBV6-5	CASSRQGGEQYF	TGTGCCAGCAGTCGCCAGGGTGGCGAGCAGTACTTC
-	TRBJ2-7	TRBD1	TRBV18	CASSPTGTGYEQYF	TGTGCCAGCTCACCCACAGGGACAGGGTACGAGCAGTACTTC
-	TRBJ2-5	TRBD1	TRBV6-2/TRBV6-3	CASSLDRDTQYF	TGTGCCAGCAGCCTGGACAGGGATACCCAGTACTTC
-	TRBJ1-5	-	TRBV6-5	CASRQGPGQPQHF	TGTGCCAGCAGGCAGGGCCCCGGTCAGCCCCAGCATTTT
-	TRBJ1-2	-	TRBV5-1	CASSLTPTTVGYGYTF	TGCGCCAGCAGCTTGACCCCCACCACCGTCGGCTATGGCTACACCTTC
-	TRBJ1-1	-	TRBV5-1	CASSATDSSPSAFF	TGCGCCAGCAGCGCCACTGACAGTTCCCCCTCGGCTTTCTTT
-	TRBJ2-7	TRBD1	TRBV7-9	CASSLPRQGETYEQYF	TGTGCCAGCAGCCTACCTCGACAGGGAGAAACTTACGAGCAGTACTTC
-	TRBJ2-7	TRBD2	TRBV29-1	CSVGLAGILVQYF	TGCAGCGTGGGACTAGCGGGAATCTTAGTGCAGTACTTC
-	TRBJ1-2	TRBD1	TRBV27	CASKITGGRGYGYTF	TGTGCCAGCAAAATAACAGGGGGCCGGGGCTATGGCTACACCTTC
-	TRBJ2-7	-	TRBV29-1	CSVEDSTYEQYF	TGCAGCGTTGAGGACAGTACCTACGAGCAGTACTTC
-	TRBJ2-2	TRBD1	TRBV24-1	CATTTAGTGNTGELFF	TGTGCCACCACTACGGCTGGGACAGGAAACACCGGGGAGCTGTTTTTT
-	TRBJ2-1	-	TRBV6-5	CASSYGGGGQKNEQFF	TGTGCCAGCAGTTACGGGGGGGGCGGGCAGAAGAATGAGCAGTTCTTC
-	TRBJ1-1	TRBD1	TRBV6-5	CASSYGTVGSEAFF	TGTGCCAGCAGTTACGGGACAGTGGGTTCAGAGGCTTTCTTT
-	TRBJ2-1	TRBD1	TRBV14	CASSQTGRTGDRGNYNEQFF	TGTGCCAGCAGCCAGACGGGGAGGACAGGGGATAGAGGGAATTACAATGAGCAGTTCTTC
-	TRBJ2-1	TRBD2	TRBV29-1	CSVEGLLAGFSYNEQFF	TGCAGCGTTGAAGGCCTACTAGCGGGATTCTCCTACAATGAGCAGTTCTTC
-	TRBJ2-1	TRBD2	TRBV25-1	CASSSGLASAYNEQFF	TGTGCCAGCAGTTCGGGACTAGCGAGCGCCTACAATGAGCAGTTCTTC
few	TRBJ2-1	-	TRBV11-2	CASSYTQGRHEQFF	TGTGCCAGCAGCTATACACAGGGGAGGCATGAGCAGTTCTTC
once	TRBJ2-7	-	TRBV6-2/TRBV6-3	CASSLGRGYEQYF	TGTGCCAGCAGTTTAGGACGGGGCTACGAGCAGTACTTC
-	TRBJ1-1	-	TRBV28	CASSPSDGGAHNTEAFF	TGTGCCAGCAGTCCCTCAGATGGGGGCGCCCACAACACTGAAGCTTTCTTT
-	TRBJ1-5	-	TRBV21-1	CASRGLMRGGCNQPQHF	TGTGCCAGCAGAGGCCTCATGAGAGGGGGCTGCAATCAGCCCCAGCATTTT